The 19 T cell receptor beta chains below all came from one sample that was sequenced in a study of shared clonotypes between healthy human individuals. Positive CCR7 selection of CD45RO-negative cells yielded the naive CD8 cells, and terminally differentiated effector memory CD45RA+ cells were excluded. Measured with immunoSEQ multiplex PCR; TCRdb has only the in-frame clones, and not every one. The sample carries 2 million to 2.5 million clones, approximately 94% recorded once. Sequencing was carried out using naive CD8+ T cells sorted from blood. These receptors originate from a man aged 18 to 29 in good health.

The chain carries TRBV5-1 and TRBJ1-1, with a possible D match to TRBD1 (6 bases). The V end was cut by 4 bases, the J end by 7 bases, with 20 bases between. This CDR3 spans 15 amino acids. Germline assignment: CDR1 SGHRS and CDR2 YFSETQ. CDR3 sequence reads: CASSGRDSGDIEAFF. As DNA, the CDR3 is TGCGCCAGCAGCGGCCGGGACTCGGGGGACATTGAAGCTTTCTTT.

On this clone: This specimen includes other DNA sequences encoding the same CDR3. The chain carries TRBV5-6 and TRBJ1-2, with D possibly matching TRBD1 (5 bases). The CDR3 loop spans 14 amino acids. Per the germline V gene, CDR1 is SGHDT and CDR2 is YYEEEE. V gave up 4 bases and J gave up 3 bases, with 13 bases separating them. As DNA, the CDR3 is TGTGCCAGCAGCCTGGACGGGACCGACTATGGCTACACCTTC. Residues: CASSLDGTDYGYTF.

The CDR3 bases are TGCGCCAGCAGCTTGGAGGGACAGGGGGTTGACGTTCACTACGAGCAGTACTTC. Translated: CASSLEGQGVDVHYEQYF. The chain carries TRBV5-1 and TRBJ2-7; 11 bases are shared with TRBD1. The trim removed 0 bases at V and 3 bases at J, leaving 11 bases unmatched. CDR3 size: 18 residues. Germline values: CDR1 SGHRS, CDR2 YFSETQ.

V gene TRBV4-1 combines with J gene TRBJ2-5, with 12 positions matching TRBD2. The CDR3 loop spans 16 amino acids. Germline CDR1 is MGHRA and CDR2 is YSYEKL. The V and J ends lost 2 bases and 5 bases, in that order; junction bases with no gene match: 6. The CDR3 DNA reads TGCGCCAGCAGCCAACCTAGCGGGGGGGAATACGAGACCCAGTACTTC. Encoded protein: CASSQPSGGEYETQYF.

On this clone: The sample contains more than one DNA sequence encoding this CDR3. CDR3 sequence (DNA): TGTGCCAGCAGTTTGGGGGGCACAGGAGCCTACGAGCAGTACTTC. Translated, it gives CASSLGGTGAYEQYF. The gene calls are TRBV27 and TRBJ2-7; either TRBD1 or TRBD2 may fit D (6 bases each). Deletions cut 3 bases from V and 2 bases from J, with 14 bases between. The CDR3 contains 15 residues. CDR1 is MNHEY and CDR2 is SMNVEV in the germline V gene (reference sequence).

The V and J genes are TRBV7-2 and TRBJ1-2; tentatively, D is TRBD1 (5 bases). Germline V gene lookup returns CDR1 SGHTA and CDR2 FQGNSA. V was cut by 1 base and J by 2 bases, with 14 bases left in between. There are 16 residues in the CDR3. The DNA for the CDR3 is TGTGCCAGCAGCTTAGTCCCAGGGAAAGAAAACTATGGCTACACCTTC. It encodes CASSLVPGKENYGYTF.

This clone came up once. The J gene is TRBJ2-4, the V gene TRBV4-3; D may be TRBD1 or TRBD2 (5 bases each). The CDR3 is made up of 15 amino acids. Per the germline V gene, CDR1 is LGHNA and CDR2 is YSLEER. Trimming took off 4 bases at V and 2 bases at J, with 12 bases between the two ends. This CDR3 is CASSRILGPKNIQYF. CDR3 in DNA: TGCGCCAGCAGCCGAATTTTGGGACCCAAAAACATTCAGTACTTC.

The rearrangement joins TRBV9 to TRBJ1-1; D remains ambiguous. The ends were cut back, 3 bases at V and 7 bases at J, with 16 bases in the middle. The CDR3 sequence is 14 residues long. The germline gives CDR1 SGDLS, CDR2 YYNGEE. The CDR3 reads CASSGPDGVFEAFF. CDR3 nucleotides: TGTGCCAGCAGCGGCCCGGACGGCGTGTTTGAAGCTTTCTTT.

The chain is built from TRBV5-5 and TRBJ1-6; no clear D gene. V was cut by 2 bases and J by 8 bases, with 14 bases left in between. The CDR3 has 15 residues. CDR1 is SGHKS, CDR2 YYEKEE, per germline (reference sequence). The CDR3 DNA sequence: TGTGCCAGCAGCTTAAGGCCAGGTGACTATTCACCCCTCCACTTT. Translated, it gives CASSLRPGDYSPLHF.

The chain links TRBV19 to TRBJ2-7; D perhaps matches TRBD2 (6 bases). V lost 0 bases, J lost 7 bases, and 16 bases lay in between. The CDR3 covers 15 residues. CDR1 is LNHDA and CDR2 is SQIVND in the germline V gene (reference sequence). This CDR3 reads CASSIDYEGTEEQYF. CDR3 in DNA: TGTGCCAGTAGTATAGATTATGAGGGGACTGAAGAGCAGTACTTC.

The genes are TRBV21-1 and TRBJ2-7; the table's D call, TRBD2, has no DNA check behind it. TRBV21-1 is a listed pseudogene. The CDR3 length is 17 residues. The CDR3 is CASSQGTSGRCSYEQYF. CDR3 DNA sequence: TGTGCCAGCAGCCAGGGGACTAGCGGGAGGTGCTCCTACGAGCAGTACTTC.

The CDR3 protein is CASSEFTYGYTF. The CDR3 nucleotides read TGTGCCAGCAGTGAGTTTACCTATGGCTACACCTTC. The rearrangement joins TRBV6-1 to TRBJ1-2; D uncertain. Germline V lookup: CDR1 MNHNS, CDR2 SASEGT. V gave up 3 bases and J gave up 4 bases, with 6 bases separating them. The CDR3 is made up of 12 amino acids.

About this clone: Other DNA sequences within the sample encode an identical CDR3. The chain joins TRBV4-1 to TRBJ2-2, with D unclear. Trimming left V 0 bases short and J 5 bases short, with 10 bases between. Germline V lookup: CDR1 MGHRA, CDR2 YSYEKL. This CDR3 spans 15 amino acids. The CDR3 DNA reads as TGCGCCAGCAGCCAAGAGGGCTGGGGAACCGGGGAGCTGTTTTTT. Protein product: CASSQEGWGTGELFF.

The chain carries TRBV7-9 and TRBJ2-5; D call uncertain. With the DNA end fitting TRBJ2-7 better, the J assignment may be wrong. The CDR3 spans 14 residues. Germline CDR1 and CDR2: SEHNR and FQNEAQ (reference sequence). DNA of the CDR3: TGTGCCAGCAGCTCGAGTCTGATCTCCTACGAGCAGTACTTC. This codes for CASSSSLISYEQYF.

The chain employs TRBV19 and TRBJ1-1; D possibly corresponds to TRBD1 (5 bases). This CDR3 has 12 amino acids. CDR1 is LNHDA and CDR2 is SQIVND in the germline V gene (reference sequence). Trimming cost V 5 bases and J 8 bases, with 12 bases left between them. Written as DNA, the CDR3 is TGTGCCAGTAGTTTGTGGGGCAGGGAAGCTTTCTTT. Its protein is CASSLWGREAFF.

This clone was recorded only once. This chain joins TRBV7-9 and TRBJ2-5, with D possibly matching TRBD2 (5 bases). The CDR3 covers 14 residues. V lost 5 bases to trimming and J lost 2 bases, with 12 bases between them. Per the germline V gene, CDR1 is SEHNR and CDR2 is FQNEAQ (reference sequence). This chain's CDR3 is CASSLGSRQETQYF. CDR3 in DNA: TGTGCCAGCAGCCTTGGGAGCAGACAAGAGACCCAGTACTTC.

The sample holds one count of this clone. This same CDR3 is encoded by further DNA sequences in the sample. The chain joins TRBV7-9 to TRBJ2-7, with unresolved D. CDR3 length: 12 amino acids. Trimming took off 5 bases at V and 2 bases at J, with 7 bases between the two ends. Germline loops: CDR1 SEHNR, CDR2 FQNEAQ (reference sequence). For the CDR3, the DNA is TGTGCCAGCAGCCGGGCCGCCTACGAGCAGTACTTC. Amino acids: CASSRAAYEQYF.

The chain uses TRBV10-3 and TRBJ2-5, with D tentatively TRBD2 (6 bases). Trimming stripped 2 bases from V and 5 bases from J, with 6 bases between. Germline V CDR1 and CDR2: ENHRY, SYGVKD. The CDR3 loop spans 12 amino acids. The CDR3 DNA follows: TGTGCCATCAGTGAGGGAGGGGAGACCCAGTACTTC. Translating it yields CAISEGGETQYF.

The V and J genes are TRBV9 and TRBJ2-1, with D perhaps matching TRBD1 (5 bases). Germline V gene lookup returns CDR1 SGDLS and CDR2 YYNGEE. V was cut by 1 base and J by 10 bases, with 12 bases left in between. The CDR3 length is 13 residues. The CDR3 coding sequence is TGTGCCAGCAGCGTATATATCCAGGGCGAGCAGTTCTTC. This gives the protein CASSVYIQGEQFF.